This TCR beta chain stems from a study of T cell responses to AZD1222 COVID-19 vaccine. Findings and caveats of the study: It should be noted that donors were predominantly white British and more often female, and clonal diversity was possibly underestimated. Of spike-specific TCRs, nearly half reportedly target regions left unmutated in variants. Seropositive AZD1222 recipients at baseline numbered only five or six. In all cases, repertoires were sampled only after the peak T cell response.

J gave up 2 bases and V 5 bases, and 2 bases lay outside the gene matches. The length of the CDR3 is 15 residues. CDR1 and CDR2 from the germline V gene are LGHDT and YNNKEL (reference sequence). On this clone itself: Its antigen is unknown.

Sequencing used immunoSEQ multiplex PCR; TCRdb keeps in-frame clones, though not all of them. Found here are over 100,000 clones, approximately 86% of them singletons; the top ten hold 5%. The receptor was derived from an adult in good health. The J gene is TRBJ2-1, the V gene TRBV3-1 (or the pseudogene TRBV3-2); 11 bases map to TRBD2. The material sequenced was peripheral blood, taken on day 0 of AZD1222 vaccination. As DNA, the CDR3 is TGTGCCAGCAGCGGGACTAGCGGACCCTACAATGAGCAGTTCTTC. This translates into CASSGTSGPYNEQFF.